There are many counts of the clone carrying this T cell receptor (beta chain). This sample was included in a study of T-cell reconstitution after alpha-beta-depleted transplantation in children. V lost 1 base and J lost 5, with 15 bases in between. CDR1 DFQATT and CDR2 SNEGSKA come from the germline V gene (reference sequence). CDR3 length: 14 amino acids. The TCRbeta library was prepared with unique molecular identifiers. From the PCR reads, TCRdb called clonotypes with MiXCR, one entry per CDR3 protein. Of hundreds of thousands of distinct CDR3 sequences in the sample, roughly 7.7% were seen once. The genes are TRBV20-1 and TRBJ2-7; the D gene could be TRBD1 or TRBD2 (5 bases each). The source material was PBMCs, mostly from graft donor cells, sampled 180 days after TCRalphabeta/CD19-depleted stem cell transplant. This receptor was obtained from a male patient younger than 18 who had a stem cell transplant for acute lymphoblastic leukemia, so the T cells may come from the graft donor. CDR3 DNA: TGCAGTGCTAGAGGTGCCGTTGTGGGGGACGAGCAGTACTTC. Residues: CSARGAVVGDEQYF.